The present T cell receptor beta chain was sequenced within a study of shared clonotypes between healthy human individuals. TCRdb keeps only in-frame clones here, not all; method: immunoSEQ multiplex PCR. There are a few million clones in the sample; around 90% occur only once, and 0.14% lies in the top ten. In germline, CDR1 is SSHAT, CDR2 FNYEAQ (reference sequence). This CDR3 spans 13 amino acids. There are a few counts of this clone. A read error may produce the germline difference seen at one junction end. The sequence derives from a man aged 18 to 29 in good health. The chain links TRBV7-7 to TRBJ2-1; 7 nucleotides align to TRBD1. Specimen: naive CD4+ T cells sorted from blood. Subset defined: CD45RA+ positively selected. In DNA form, the CDR3 reads TGTGCTAGCAGCAAACGACAGGGTGTCGAACAGTTCTTC. Residues: CASSKRQGVEQFF.